This entry is about one T cell receptor (beta chain). The antigen is undetermined. The record originates from a study of cytomegalovirus exposure and HLA in healthy donors. The PCR employed 60 Vbeta primers together with 13 Jbeta primers. Assay: immunoSEQ multiplex PCR; the TCRdb copy retains only in-frame clones and omits some. The sample carries about 170,000 clones, roughly 80% recorded once. In germline, CDR1 is SGHTA, CDR2 FQGNSA. The CDR3 runs to 15 residues. With 1 base removed from V and 4 bases from J, the gap between germline ends came to 13 bases. Findings and caveats of the study: One variant, a missense change in DCLRE1C, was linked in a later analysis to TCR beta V- and J-gene trimming. What a later analysis showed was that several of the most significant clusters appeared linked to common viral pathogens.

The sequenced material came from PBMCs. The source of this sequence is a male donor in good health and CMV-seronegative. The chain couples TRBV7-2 to TRBJ1-2, with D unresolved. This chain's CDR3 is CASSLGVAGSYGYTF. The CDR3 bases are TGTGCCAGCAGCTTAGGAGTTGCTGGGAGCTATGGCTACACCTTC.